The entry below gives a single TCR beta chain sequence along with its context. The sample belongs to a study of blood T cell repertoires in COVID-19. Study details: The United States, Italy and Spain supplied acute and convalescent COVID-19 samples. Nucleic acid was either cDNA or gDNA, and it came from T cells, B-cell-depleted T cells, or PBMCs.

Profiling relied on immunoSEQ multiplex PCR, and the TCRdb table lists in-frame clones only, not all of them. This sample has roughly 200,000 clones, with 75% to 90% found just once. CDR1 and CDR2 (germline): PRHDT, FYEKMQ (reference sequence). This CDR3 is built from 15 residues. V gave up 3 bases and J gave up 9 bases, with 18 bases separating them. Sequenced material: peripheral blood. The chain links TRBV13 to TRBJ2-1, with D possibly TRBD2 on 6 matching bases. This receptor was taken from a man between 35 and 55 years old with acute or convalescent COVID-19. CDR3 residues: CASSFLGLDHSEQFF. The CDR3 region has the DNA TGTGCCAGCAGCTTTTTGGGACTTGACCATTCTGAGCAGTTCTTC.